Here is one T cell receptor (beta chain) with its context. This entry comes from a study of CD8+ T cells in alopecia areata. Background on the study: The protocol delivered tofacitinib for 6 to 18 months, then withdrew it for 6 months. Scoring of severity for treated patients was based on percentage of affected scalp area.

Extracted from the samples, RNA was reverse transcribed into cDNA to serve as the sequencing template. The method was immunoSEQ multiplex PCR; TCRdb's version includes in-frame clones alone and lacks a portion of them. Here the sample spans 150,000 to 250,000 clones, 55% to 75% being singletons. The treatment was: oral pan-JAK inhibitor, 5-10 mg twice daily. The study team obtained lesional scalp punch biopsies and peripheral blood from alopecia areata patients. CDR3 length: 13 amino acids. V shed 3 bases, J shed 7 bases, and the junction held 6 bases outside the gene matches. The V gene's germline CDR1 is SGHRS and CDR2 YFSETQ.

The gene calls are TRBV5-1 and TRBJ1-2, with 7 bases fitting TRBD1. The material sequenced was CD4+ T cells sorted from blood, taken at week 24, from a patient treated with tofacitinib. This sequence was found in a human donor with alopecia areata. The CDR3 reads CASSSKQGLGYTF. The CDR3 DNA follows: TGCGCCAGCAGCTCAAAACAGGGGCTTGGCTACACCTTC.